Listed below are T cell receptor beta chains from one sample, sequenced in a study of blood T cell repertoires in COVID-19. The repertoire was sequenced with immunoSEQ multiplex PCR; TCRdb's copy has only in-frame clones and lacks some. The repertoire holds around 58,000 clones, around 80% seen once, with around 3.7% in the top ten. Sequencing was performed on PBMCs or T cells enriched from blood (not recorded which). These receptors were obtained from a woman in her thirties or forties with acute COVID-19. Each CDR3 is given with its conserved first and last residue. D genes are given only for firm matches. The size of a clone is reported for some rows only, either as once, few or many, or as a class for expanded clones.

V gene	clone size	J gene	D gene	CDR3 protein	CDR3 DNA
TRBV5-1	-	TRBJ1-4	-	CASSVGEPEEKLFF	TGCGCCAGCAGCGTCGGGGAACCGGAAGAAAAACTGTTTTTT
TRBV2	-	TRBJ1-1	-	CASSLTITEAFF	TGTGCCAGCAGTTTGACAATTACTGAAGCTTTCTTT
TRBV10-3	once	TRBJ2-1	-	CAISDRNNEQFF	TGTGCCATCAGTGACAGAAACAATGAGCAGTTCTTC
TRBV19	few	TRBJ1-1	-	CASSIDRDTEAFF	TGTGCCAGTAGTATAGACAGGGACACTGAAGCTTTCTTT
TRBV18	-	TRBJ2-2	-	CASSEDISGELFF	TGTGCCAGCTCTGAAGACATATCCGGGGAGCTGTTTTTT
TRBV18	-	TRBJ1-1	-	CASSPLDQGSTEAFF	TGTGCCAGCTCACCGTTGGATCAGGGTTCCACTGAAGCTTTCTTT
TRBV11-1	-	TRBJ1-4	TRBD1	CASSPQPQGASEKLFF	TGTGCCAGCAGCCCTCAACCCCAGGGGGCTAGCGAAAAACTGTTTTTT
TRBV19	once	TRBJ1-2	TRBD1	CASRGTGVHYGYTF	TGTGCCAGTAGGGGCACAGGGGTACACTATGGCTACACCTTC
TRBV4-1	-	TRBJ1-1	-	CASSQDSGFPEAFF	TGCGCCAGCAGCCAAGATTCAGGGTTCCCTGAAGCTTTCTTT
TRBV7-6	-	TRBJ2-5	TRBD1	CASSFTSNRGPEAQYF	TGTGCCAGCAGCTTCACGTCAAACAGGGGGCCTGAGGCCCAGTACTTC
TRBV10-1	-	TRBJ1-4	-	CASSESGRGEKLFF	TGCGCCAGCAGTGAGTCGGGCAGGGGTGAAAAACTGTTTTTT
TRBV25-1	-	TRBJ1-4	TRBD1	CASSRPDRFHEKLFF	TGTGCCAGCAGTCGTCCGGACAGGTTTCATGAAAAACTGTTTTTT
TRBV29-1	-	TRBJ2-1	TRBD1	CSVARTGVGNEQFF	TGCAGCGTTGCCCGGACAGGGGTCGGCAATGAGCAGTTCTTC
TRBV28	-	TRBJ1-1	-	CASSLGSRGKAFF	TGTGCCAGCAGTTTAGGGTCAAGAGGGAAAGCTTTCTTT
TRBV9	-	TRBJ1-1	-	CASSVATGGPTTEAFF	TGTGCCAGCAGCGTAGCTACGGGGGGTCCCACCACTGAAGCTTTCTTT
TRBV5-4	-	TRBJ1-1	TRBD1	CASRTGVANTEAFF	TGTGCCAGCAGGACAGGGGTGGCGAACACTGAAGCTTTCTTT
TRBV28	once	TRBJ2-1	-	CASNIGSSVGSYLSYNEQFF	TGTGCCAGCAACATAGGGTCTAGCGTGGGCAGTTACCTCTCCTACAATGAGCAGTTCTTC
TRBV2	few	TRBJ1-1	-	CASSGGVRDF	TGTGCCAGCAGTGGGGGGGTGCGGGACTTT
TRBV7-8	-	TRBJ2-2	TRBD2	CAAVGGTSGYPNTGELFF	TGTGCCGCCGTCGGCGGGACTAGCGGTTATCCGAACACCGGGGAGCTGTTTTTT
TRBV5-1	-	TRBJ2-5	-	CASSLDSGDQYF	TGCGCCAGCAGCTTGGATTCGGGGGACCAGTACTTC
TRBV5-3	-	TRBJ1-6	-	CARSWTGNSPLHF	TGTGCCAGAAGCTGGACGGGAAATTCACCCCTCCACTTT
TRBV5-1	many	TRBJ2-5	TRBD1	CASSFGTGGVIETQYF	TGCGCCAGCAGCTTTGGGACAGGGGGCGTCATAGAGACCCAGTACTTC
TRBV5-1	-	TRBJ2-3	TRBD1	CASSTYSGGPDTQYF	TGCGCCAGCAGCACATATTCAGGGGGACCAGATACGCAGTATTTT
TRBV21-1	-	TRBJ1-4	-	CASSSRKRGQERRNEKLFF	TGTGCCAGCAGCTCGCGAAAGCGGGGTCAGGAAAGGAGGAATGAAAAACTGTTTTTT
TRBV5-4	-	TRBJ2-5	TRBD2	CASSLLAGAAETQYF	TGTGCCAGCAGCTTGTTAGCGGGGGCCGCGGAGACCCAGTACTTC